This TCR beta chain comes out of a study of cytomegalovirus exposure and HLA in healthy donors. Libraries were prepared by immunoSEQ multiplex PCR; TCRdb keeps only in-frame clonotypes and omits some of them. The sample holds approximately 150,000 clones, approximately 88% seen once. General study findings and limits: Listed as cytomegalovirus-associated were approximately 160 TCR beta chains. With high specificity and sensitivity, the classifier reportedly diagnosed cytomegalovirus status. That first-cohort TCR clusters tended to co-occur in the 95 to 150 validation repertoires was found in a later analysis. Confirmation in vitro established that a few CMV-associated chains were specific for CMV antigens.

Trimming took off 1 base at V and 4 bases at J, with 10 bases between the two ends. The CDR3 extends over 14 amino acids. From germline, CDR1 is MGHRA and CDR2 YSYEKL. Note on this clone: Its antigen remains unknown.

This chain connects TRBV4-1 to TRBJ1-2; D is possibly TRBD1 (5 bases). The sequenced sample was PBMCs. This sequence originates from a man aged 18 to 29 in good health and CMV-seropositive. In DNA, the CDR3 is TGCGCCAGCAGCCAAGGGCGGGGGGGCTATGGCTACACCTTC. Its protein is CASSQGRGGYGYTF.